This T cell receptor beta chain was sequenced during a study of tumor and adjacent non-tumor tissue in lung cancer (dated by TCRdb to the late 2010s). With respect to the entire study: Patients with adenocarcinoma (12), squamous cell carcinoma (2) and small cell lung cancer (1) were included in the cohort. Among the roughly 15 patients, ages ranged from roughly 31 to 76 years, some ten were men and 5 were women, and disease was TNM stage I to III. Sequencing generated a total of approximately 130 million productive TCRbeta reads, averaging approximately 3.8 million reads per sample. The study compared bulk TCRbeta repertoires from lung tumor tissue and matched distant non-tumor lung tissue of some 15 lung cancer patients. For each patient, one tumor sample and one normal lung sample were taken, giving thirty paired specimens that underwent TCRbeta CDR3 sequencing. The paper as a whole reports these results and caveats: Because peripheral blood was not sequenced, the blood TCRbeta repertoires of the lung cancer patients in the study went unexamined. The top 100 clones accounted for a significantly larger cumulative portion of the repertoire in normal lung than in tumor tissue. With only about 16 patients in the cohort, the authors noted that larger samples and more detailed clinical data are needed. Neither the sequencing platform nor unique molecular identifiers are named or mentioned anywhere in the methods. TCR diversity was significantly higher in younger patients, and higher tumor TCR diversity was associated with shorter overall and disease-free survival. Significantly higher TCR diversity (inverse Simpson) was observed in tumor tissue than in normal lung tissue (about 410 vs 180, P = 0.0075, Mann-Whitney U test).

This clonotype has ten or more counts. Its binding antigen is unknown. No base quality information exists; no much larger clone differs at one position. Bulk unsorted tissue served as the source for RNA extraction, and RNA quality was assessed using a NanoDrop ND-1000 and an Agilent 2100. Normal lung samples were distant non-tumor tissue taken more than 3 cm from the tumor edge. Newly diagnosed lung cancer patients without prior chemotherapy who had been admitted for thoracic surgery in China between August and November 2014 were enrolled as donors. Patients with previous radiotherapy or chemotherapy, or with another concurrent cancer, were excluded from the study. Pieces of surgical tissue measuring roughly 1-2.2 cm3 were kept in RNAlater solution and held at -80 degrees C until needed. V lost 4 bases and J lost 9 bases; the stretch between them is 16 bases long. Including cysteine and phenylalanine, the CDR3 has 14 amino acids. The retained sequence is limited to the CDR3, 42 bases, with the frame set at the first base. CDR1 and CDR2 (MDHEN, SYDVKM) derive from the germline V gene.

Receptor amplification or capture employed multiplex PCR. TCRdb records Illumina HiSeq 2500 as the sequencer. TCRbeta libraries were constructed through three rounds of nested PCR with primers (Table S4) according to protocols modified from ARM-PCR. PCR products of 200-500 bp were gel-excised and purified with the QIAquick gel extraction kit before sequencing. Regarding the original processing steps: Reads were cleaned using Trimmomatic, were merged into complete CDR3 sequences using FLASH, and were assigned to V(D)J germline segments using MiTCR. VDJtools was used to compute clonal diversity as the inverse Simpson's index. In-frame sequences without a premature stop codon were defined as productive reads. TCRdb passed the public sequencing reads through fastp at Q25 and MiXCR, retaining productive beta sequences. Every distinct CDR3 protein forms one entry, paired with its most common genes and DNA. These V and J calls originate from TCRdb's pipeline instead of the authors' own analysis. The sample profile shows tens of thousands of distinct CDR3 sequences; roughly 62% of them were found once. 19% of the sample is held by the ten biggest clonotypes.

The chain links TRBV28 with TRBJ2-1, with the D segment identity uncertain. Sequencing input: distant non-tumor lung tissue. This clonotype was obtained from a woman in her thirties or forties with non-small cell lung cancer. The CDR3 region reads CASSSGSEFSEQFF. Read as DNA, the sequence is TGTGCCAGCAGTTCAGGATCCGAGTTTAGTGAGCAGTTCTTC.